The entry below describes one T cell receptor (beta chain). Its antigen remains unidentified. PCR employed 60 Vbeta and 13 Jbeta primers. Method: immunoSEQ multiplex PCR; TCRdb's copy keeps in-frame clones and lacks some. The repertoire has about 89,000 clones, under 80% of them found once; the top ten carry roughly 1.5%. The sample is drawn from a study of cytomegalovirus exposure and HLA in healthy donors. Study results and limitations: Confirmation was obtained in vitro that a few CMV-associated chains are specific for CMV antigens. In a later analysis, HLA-associated TCR beta chains were more clonally expanded than equally common others. TCR beta sequences reportedly predicted the HLA-A and HLA-B alleles of most subjects accurately.

The receptor's source is a male donor in good health and CMV-seronegative. Sequencing input: PBMCs.

Here the CDR3 DNA reads TGCAGCGTTACAGGGGGCGGCTCCTACGAGCAGTACTTC. Its translation: CSVTGGGSYEQYF. The rearrangement links TRBV29-1 to TRBJ2-7; TRBD1 agrees at 9 bases. The germline gives CDR1 SQVTM, CDR2 ANQGSEA. CDR3 length: 13 amino acids. V lost 5 bases to trimming and J lost 0 bases; unmatched junction nucleotides: 2.